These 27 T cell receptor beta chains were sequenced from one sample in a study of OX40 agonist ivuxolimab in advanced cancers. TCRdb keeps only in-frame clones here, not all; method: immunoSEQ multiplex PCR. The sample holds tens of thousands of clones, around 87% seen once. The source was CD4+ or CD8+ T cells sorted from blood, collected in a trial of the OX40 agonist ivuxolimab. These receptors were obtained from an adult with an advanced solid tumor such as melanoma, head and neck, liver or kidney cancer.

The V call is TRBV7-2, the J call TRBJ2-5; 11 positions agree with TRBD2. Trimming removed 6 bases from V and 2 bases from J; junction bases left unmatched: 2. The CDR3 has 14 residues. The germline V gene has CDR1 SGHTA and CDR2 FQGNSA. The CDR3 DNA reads TGTGCCAGCAGGGTAGCGGGGGGGCAAGAGACCCAGTACTTC. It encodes CASRVAGGQETQYF.

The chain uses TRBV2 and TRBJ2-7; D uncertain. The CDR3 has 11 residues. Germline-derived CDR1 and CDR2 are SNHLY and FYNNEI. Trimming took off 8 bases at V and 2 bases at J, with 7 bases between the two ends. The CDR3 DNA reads TGTGCCAGCGGGTCGACCTACGAGCAGTACTTC. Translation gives CASGSTYEQYF.

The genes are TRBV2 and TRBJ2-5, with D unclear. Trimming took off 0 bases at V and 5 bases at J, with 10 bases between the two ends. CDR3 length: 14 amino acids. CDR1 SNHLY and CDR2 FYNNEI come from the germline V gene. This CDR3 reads CASSEALLWETQYF. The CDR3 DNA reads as TGTGCCAGCAGTGAAGCCCTGTTGTGGGAGACCCAGTACTTC.

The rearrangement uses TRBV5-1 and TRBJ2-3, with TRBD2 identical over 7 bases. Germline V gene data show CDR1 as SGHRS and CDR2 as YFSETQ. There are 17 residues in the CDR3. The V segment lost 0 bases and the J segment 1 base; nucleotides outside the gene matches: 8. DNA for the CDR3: TGCGCCAGCAGCTTGGCCCATAGGACTAGGGGCACAGATACGCAGTATTTT. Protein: CASSLAHRTRGTDTQYF.

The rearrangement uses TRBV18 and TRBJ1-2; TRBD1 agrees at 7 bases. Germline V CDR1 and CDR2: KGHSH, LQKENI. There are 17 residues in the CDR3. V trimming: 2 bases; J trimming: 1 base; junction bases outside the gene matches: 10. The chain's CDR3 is CASSPATGSSGNYGYTF. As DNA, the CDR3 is TGTGCCAGCTCACCAGCGACAGGGTCGTCGGGTAACTATGGCTACACCTTC. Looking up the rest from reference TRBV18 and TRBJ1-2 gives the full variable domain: NAGVMQNPRHLVRRRGQEARLRCSPMKGHSHVYWYRQLPEEGLKFMVYLQKENIIDESGMPKERFSAEFPKEGPSILRIQQVVRGDSAAYFCASSPATGSSGNYGYTFGSGTRLTVV.

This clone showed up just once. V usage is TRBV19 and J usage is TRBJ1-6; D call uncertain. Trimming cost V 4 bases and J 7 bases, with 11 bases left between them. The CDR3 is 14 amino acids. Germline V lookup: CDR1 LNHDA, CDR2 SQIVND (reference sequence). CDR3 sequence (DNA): TGTGCCAGTAGTAAGTCGGACGAAAATTCACCCCTCCACTTT. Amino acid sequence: CASSKSDENSPLHF. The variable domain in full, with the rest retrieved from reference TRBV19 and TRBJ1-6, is DGGITQSPKYLFRKEGQNVTLSCEQNLNHDAMYWYRQDPGQGLRLIYYSQIVNDFQKGDIAEGYSVSREKKESFPLTVTSAQKNPTAFYLCASSKSDENSPLHFGNGTRLTVT.

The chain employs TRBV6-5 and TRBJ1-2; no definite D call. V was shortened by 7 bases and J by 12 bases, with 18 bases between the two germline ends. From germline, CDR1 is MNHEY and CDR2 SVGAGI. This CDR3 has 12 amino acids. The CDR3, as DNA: TGTGCCAGCACCATGAATGCCGCCCGAGACACCTTC. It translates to CASTMNAARDTF.

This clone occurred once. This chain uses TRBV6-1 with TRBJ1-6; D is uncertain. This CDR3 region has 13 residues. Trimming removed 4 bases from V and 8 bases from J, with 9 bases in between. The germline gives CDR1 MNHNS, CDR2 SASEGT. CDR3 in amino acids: CASSVRPDSPLHF. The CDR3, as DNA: TGTGCCAGCAGTGTCCGACCCGATTCACCCCTCCACTTT.

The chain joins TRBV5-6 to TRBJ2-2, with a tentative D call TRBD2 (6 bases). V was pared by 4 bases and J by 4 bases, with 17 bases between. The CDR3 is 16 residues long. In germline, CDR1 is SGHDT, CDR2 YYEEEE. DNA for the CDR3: TGTGCCAGCAGCATCGACTCCGGGGGTGGCACCGGGGAGCTGTTTTTT. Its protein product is CASSIDSGGGTGELFF.

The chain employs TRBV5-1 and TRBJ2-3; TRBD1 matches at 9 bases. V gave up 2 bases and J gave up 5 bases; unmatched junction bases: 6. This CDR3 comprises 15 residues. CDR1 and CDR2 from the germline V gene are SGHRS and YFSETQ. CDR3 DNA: TGCGCCAGCAGCTTCCGGGACAGGGACAGAGATACGCAGTATTTT. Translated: CASSFRDRDRDTQYF.

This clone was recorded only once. The CDR3 reads CASSSQETGGYTF. The CDR3 DNA reads TGTGCCAGCAGCTCCCAAGAAACTGGCGGCTACACCTTC. The chain is built from TRBV6-1 and TRBJ1-2; unclear D gene. V lost 6 bases, J lost 8 bases, and 16 bases lay in between. This CDR3 comprises 13 residues. Germline CDR1 MNHNS, CDR2 SASEGT.

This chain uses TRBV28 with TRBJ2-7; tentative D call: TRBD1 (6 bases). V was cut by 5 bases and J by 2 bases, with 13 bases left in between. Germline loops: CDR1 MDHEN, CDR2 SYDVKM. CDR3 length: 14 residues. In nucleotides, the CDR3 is TGTGCCAGCAGTCTGACAGGCCCAACCTACGAGCAGTACTTC. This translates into CASSLTGPTYEQYF.

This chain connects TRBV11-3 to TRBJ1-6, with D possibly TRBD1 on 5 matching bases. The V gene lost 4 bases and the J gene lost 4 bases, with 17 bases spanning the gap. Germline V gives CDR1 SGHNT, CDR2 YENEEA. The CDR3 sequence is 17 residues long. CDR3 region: CASSYRSRDGYNSPLHF. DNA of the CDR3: TGTGCCAGCAGCTACAGATCCAGGGACGGTTATAATTCACCCCTCCACTTT.

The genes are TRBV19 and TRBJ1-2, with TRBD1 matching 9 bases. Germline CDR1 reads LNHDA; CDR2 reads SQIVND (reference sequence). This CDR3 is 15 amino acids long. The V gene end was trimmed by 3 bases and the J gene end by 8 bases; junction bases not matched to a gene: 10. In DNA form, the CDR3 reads TGTGCCAGTAGTATGGGACAGGGCCTTGAGGGGGGCTACACCTTC. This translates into CASSMGQGLEGGYTF.

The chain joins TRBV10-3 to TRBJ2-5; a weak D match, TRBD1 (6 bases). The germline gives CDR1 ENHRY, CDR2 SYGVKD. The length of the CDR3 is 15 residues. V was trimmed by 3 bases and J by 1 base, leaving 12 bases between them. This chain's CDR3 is CAISEMLGGQETQYF. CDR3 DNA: TGTGCCATCAGTGAAATGTTAGGGGGCCAAGAGACCCAGTACTTC.

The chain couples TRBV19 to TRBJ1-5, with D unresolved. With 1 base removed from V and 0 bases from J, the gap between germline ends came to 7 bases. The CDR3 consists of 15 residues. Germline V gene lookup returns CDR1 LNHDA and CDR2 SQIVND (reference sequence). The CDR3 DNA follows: TGTGCCAGTAGTATAGGAGGGATTAGCAATCAGCCCCAGCATTTT. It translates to CASSIGGISNQPQHF.

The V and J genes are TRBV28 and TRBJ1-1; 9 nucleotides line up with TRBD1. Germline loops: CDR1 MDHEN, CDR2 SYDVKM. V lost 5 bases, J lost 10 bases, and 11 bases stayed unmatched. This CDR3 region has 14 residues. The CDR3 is CASSTGTGRNGAFF. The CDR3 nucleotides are TGTGCCAGCAGTACCGGGACAGGGAGGAATGGAGCTTTCTTT.

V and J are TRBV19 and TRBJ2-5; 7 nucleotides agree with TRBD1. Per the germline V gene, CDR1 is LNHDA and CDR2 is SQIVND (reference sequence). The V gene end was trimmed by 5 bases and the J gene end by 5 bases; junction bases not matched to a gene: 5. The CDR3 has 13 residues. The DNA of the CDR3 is TGTGCCAGTAGTGAGTCGACAGGGGAGACCCAGTACTTC. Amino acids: CASSESTGETQYF.

DNA for the CDR3: TGTGCCAGCAGCTTAGTCCGCAATGCTGTTTTGGGGGCTCAGCCCCAGCATTTT. Its translation: CASSLVRNAVLGAQPQHF. The chain recombines TRBV7-8 with TRBJ1-5; the D gene is possibly TRBD1 (6 bases). CDR1 and CDR2 (germline): SGHVS, FQNEAQ. V lost 1 base and J 6 bases, leaving 22 bases between the germline ends. The CDR3 is made up of 18 amino acids.

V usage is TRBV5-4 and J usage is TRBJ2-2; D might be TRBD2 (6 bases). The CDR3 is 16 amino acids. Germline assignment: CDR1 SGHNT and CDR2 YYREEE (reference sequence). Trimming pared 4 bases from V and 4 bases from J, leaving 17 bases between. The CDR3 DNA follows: TGTGCCAGCAGCCTTGACCCGGGGGTGAGCACCGGGGAGCTGTTTTTT. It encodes CASSLDPGVSTGELFF.

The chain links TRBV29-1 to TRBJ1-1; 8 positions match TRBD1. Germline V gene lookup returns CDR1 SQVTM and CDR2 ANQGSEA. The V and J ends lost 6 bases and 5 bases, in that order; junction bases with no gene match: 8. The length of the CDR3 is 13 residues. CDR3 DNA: TGCAGCGTCAGGGGACAGGCCGATACTGAAGCTTTCTTT. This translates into CSVRGQADTEAFF.

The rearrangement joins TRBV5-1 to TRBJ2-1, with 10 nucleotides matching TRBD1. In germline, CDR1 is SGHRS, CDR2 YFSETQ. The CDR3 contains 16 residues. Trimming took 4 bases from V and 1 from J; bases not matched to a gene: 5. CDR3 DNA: TGCGCCAGCAGCACGGGACAGGGGTCTTCCTACAATGAGCAGTTCTTC. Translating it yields CASSTGQGSSYNEQFF.

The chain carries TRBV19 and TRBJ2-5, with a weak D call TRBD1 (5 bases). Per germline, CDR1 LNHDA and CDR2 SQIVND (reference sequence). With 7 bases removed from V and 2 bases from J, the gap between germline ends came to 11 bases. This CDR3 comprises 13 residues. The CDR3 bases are TGTGCCAGTACTACCGACAGTCAAGAGACCCAGTACTTC. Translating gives CASTTDSQETQYF.

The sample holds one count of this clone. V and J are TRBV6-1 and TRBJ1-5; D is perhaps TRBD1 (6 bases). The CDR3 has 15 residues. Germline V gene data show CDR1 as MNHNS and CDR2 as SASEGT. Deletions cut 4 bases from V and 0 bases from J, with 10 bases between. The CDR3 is CASSAGAYSNQPQHF. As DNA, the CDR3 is TGTGCCAGCAGTGCGGGGGCTTATAGCAATCAGCCCCAGCATTTT.

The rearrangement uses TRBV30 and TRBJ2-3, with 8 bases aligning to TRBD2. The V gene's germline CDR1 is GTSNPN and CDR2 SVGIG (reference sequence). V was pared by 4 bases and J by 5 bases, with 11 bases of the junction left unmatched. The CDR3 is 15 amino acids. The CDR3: CAWNQGTSRGDTQYF. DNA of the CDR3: TGTGCCTGGAACCAGGGGACTAGTAGGGGAGATACGCAGTATTTT.

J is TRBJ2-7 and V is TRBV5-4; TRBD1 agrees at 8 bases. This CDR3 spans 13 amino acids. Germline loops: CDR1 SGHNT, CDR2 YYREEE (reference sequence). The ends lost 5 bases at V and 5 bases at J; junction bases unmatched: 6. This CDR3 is CASRDRVRDEQYF. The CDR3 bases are TGTGCCAGCAGGGACAGGGTGAGGGACGAGCAGTACTTC.

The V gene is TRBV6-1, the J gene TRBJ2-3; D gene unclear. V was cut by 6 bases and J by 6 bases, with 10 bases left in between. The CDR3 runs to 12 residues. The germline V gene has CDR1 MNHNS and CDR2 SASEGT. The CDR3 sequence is CASRGIFDTQYF. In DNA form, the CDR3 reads TGTGCCAGCAGGGGGATTTTCGATACGCAGTATTTT.